The T cell receptor (beta chain) described here comes from a study of T cells in tumors after PD-1 blockade. Across the study: During anti-PD-1 treatment, some patients continued daily vismodegib 150 mg.

With regard to this clone: Its antigen is not identified.

The study's findings and limits: Some novel exhausted tumor clones appeared in pre-treatment blood, suggesting peripheral recruitment.

The data were produced by immunoSEQ multiplex PCR, yet TCRdb's version contains in-frame clones alone and is incomplete. The sample holds around 7,000 clones, around 74% seen once. Input was about 616 ng to 6,500 ng of genomic DNA from tumor or blood. The CDR3 runs 18 residues. V was clipped by 4 bases and J by 6 bases; unmatched bases: 13. Per the germline V gene, CDR1 is ENHRY and CDR2 is SYGVKD. This chain connects TRBV10-3 to TRBJ2-1; 12 bases agree with TRBD2. Sequencing was performed on tumor tissue, taken after anti-PD-1 treatment. The receptor was derived from a human donor with basal cell carcinoma. In nucleotides, the CDR3 is TGTGCCATCAGTGTCCGGGAATCGGGACTAGCGGGCACCAATGAGCAGTTCTTC. It translates to CAISVRESGLAGTNEQFF.